The TCR beta chain described here comes from a study of blood T cell repertoires in COVID-19. Looking at the study overall: Italy, Spain and the United States were the sources of the convalescent and acute COVID-19 samples. Sources were T cells, B-cell-depleted T cells, or PBMCs; the material itself was cDNA or gDNA.

Assay used: immunoSEQ multiplex PCR; TCRdb lists only in-frame clones, some missing. In the table there are some 260,000 clones, around 80% of which are singletons. Participants spanned ages about 18 to 90 years and resided in over 20 US areas. Germline CDR1 and CDR2: KGHSH and LQKENI. Trimming took 3 bases from V and 3 from J, leaving 11 bases between them. The length of the CDR3 is 15 residues. V usage is TRBV18 and J usage is TRBJ1-4; TRBD1 might be the D (6 bases). The source of this sequence is a man aged 25 to 40 with acute COVID-19. The sample consisted of PBMCs or T cells enriched from blood (not recorded which). CDR3 loop: CASSPWGQANEKLFF. For the CDR3, the DNA is TGTGCCAGCTCACCTTGGGGGCAGGCTAATGAAAAACTGTTTTTT.